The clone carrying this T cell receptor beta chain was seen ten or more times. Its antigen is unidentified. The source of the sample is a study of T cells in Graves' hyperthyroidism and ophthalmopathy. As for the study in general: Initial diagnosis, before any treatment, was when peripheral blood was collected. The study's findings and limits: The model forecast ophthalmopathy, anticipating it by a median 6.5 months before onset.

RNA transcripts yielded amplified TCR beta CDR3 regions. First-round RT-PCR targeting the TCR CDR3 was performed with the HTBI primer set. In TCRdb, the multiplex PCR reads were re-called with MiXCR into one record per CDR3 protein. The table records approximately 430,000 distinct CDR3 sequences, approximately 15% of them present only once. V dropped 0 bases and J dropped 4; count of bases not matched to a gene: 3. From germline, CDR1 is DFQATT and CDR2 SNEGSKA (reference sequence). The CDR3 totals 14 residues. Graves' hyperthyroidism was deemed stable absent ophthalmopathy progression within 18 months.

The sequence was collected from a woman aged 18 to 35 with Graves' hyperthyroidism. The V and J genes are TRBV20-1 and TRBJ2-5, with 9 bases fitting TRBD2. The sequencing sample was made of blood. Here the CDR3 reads CSARDKAGGETQYF. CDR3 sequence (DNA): TGCAGTGCTAGAGATAAAGCGGGAGGAGAGACCCAGTACTTC.